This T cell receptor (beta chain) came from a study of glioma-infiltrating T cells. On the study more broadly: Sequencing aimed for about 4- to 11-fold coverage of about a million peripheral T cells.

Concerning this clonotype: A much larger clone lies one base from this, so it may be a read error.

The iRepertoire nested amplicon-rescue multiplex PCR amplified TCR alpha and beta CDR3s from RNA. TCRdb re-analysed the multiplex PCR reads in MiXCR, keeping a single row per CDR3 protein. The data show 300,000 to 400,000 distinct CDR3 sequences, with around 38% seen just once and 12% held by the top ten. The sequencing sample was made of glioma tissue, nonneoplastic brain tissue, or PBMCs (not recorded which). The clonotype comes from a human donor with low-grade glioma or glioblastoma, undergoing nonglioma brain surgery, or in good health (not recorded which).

The CDR3 DNA reads TGTGCCGGCATACTAGCGGGAGGAGAGACCCAGTACTTC. Protein product: CAGILAGGETQYF. The rearrangement links TRBV6-1 to TRBJ2-5; 12 nucleotides agree with TRBD2. This CDR3 is built from 13 residues. Per germline, CDR1 MNHNS and CDR2 SASEGT. V lost 11 bases, J lost 4 bases, and 5 bases stayed unmatched.